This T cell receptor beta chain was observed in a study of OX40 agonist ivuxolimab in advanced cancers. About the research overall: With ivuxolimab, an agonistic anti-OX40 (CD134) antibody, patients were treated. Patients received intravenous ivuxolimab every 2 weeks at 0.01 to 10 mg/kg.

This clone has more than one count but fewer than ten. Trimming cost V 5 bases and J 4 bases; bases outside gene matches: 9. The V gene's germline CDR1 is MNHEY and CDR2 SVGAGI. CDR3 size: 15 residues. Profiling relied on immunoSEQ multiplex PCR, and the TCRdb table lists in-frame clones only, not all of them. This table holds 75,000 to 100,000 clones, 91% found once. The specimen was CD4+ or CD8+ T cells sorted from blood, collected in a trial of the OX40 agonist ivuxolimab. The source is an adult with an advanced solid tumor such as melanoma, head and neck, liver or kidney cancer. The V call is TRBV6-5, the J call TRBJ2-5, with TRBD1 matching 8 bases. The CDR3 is CASSTSGGLAETQYF. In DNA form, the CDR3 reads TGTGCCAGCAGTACCTCAGGGGGCTTGGCAGAGACCCAGTACTTC.